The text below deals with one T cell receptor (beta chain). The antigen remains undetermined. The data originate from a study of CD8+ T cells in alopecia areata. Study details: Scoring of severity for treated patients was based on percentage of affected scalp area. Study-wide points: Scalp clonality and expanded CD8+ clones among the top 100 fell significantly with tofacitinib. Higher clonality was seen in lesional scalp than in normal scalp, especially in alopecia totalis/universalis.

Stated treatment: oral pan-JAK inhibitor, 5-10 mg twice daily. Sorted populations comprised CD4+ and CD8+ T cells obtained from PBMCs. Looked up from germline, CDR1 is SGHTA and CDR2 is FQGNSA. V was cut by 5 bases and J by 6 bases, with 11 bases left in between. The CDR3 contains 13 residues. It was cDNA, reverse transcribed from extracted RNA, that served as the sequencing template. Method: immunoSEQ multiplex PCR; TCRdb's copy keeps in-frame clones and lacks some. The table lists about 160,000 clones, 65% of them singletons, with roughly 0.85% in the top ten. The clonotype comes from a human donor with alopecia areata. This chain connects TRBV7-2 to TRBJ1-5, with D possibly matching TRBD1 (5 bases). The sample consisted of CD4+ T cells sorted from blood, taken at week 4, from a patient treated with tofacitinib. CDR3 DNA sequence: TGTGCCAGCAGCAGTGGACAAATTCAGCCCCAGCATTTT. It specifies CASSSGQIQPQHF.